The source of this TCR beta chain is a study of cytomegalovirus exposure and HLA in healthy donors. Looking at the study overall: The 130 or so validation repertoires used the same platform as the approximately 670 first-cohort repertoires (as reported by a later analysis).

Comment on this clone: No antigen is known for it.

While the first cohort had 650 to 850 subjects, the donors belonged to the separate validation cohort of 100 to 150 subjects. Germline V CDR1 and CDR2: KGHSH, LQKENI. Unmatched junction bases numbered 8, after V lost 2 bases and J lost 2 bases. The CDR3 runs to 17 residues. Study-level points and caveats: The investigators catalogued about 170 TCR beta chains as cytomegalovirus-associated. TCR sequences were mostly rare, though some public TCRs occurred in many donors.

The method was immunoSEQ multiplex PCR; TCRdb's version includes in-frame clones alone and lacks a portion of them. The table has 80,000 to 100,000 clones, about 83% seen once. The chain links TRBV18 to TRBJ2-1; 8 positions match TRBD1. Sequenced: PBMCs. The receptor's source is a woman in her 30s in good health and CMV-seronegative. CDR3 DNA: TGTGCCAGCTCACCAGGTGGGGCAGGGGGCGCCTACAATGAGCAGTTCTTC. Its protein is CASSPGGAGGAYNEQFF. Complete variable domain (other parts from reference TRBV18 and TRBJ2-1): NAGVMQNPRHLVRRRGQEARLRCSPMKGHSHVYWYRQLPEEGLKFMVYLQKENIIDESGMPKERFSAEFPKEGPSILRIQQVVRGDSAAYFCASSPGGAGGAYNEQFFGPGTRLTVL.